A selection of T cell receptor beta chains follows, all from one sample in a study of cytomegalovirus exposure and HLA in healthy donors. Method: immunoSEQ multiplex PCR; TCRdb's copy keeps in-frame clones and lacks some. Altogether about 190,000 clones are present, around 75% being singletons, with the ten largest covering 6.3%. The sample was PBMCs. Source of these receptors: a man aged 35 to 55 in good health and CMV-seropositive. CDR3s include the opening cysteine and the closing phenylalanine or tryptophan. A D gene is named only where the DNA matches it firmly. Size is stated for part of the rows, as once, few or many counts, or as a class when the clone is expanded.

15	TRBJ1-2	.	TRBV5-1	TRBD1	CASSSSAGGSYGYTF	TGCGCCAGCAGCTCATCCGCAGGGGGCAGCTATGGCTACACCTTC
13	TRBJ1-2	.	TRBV7-9	.	CASSLGQGQGYTF	TGTGCCAGCAGCTTAGGGCAGGGCCAAGGCTACACCTTC
12	TRBJ2-7	.	TRBV9	.	CASSVQGSEQYF	TGTGCCAGCAGCGTCCAGGGGTCCGAGCAGTACTTC
15	TRBJ2-7	.	TRBV28	.	CASRTQGTFSYEQYF	TGTGCCAGCAGGACACAGGGTACCTTCTCCTACGAGCAGTACTTC
16	TRBJ2-1	once	TRBV2	TRBD2	CASSERASGVNYEQFF	TGTGCCAGCAGTGAAAGGGCTAGCGGGGTGAACTATGAGCAGTTCTTC
14	TRBJ2-3	.	TRBV9	.	CASSVGLTTDTQYF	TGTGCCAGCAGCGTGGGACTTACCACAGATACGCAGTATTTT
15	TRBJ2-2	few	TRBV7-2	.	CASSLAGENTGELFF	TGTGCCAGCAGCTTGGCAGGGGAGAACACCGGGGAGCTGTTTTTT
15	TRBJ1-6	once	TRBV6-1	.	CATGTPISYNSPLHF	TGTGCCACGGGGACACCCATCTCCTATAATTCACCCCTCCACTTT
19	TRBJ2-5	.	TRBV23-1	TRBD1	CASSQVGQGKPWDQETQYF	TGCGCCAGCAGTCAAGTAGGACAGGGGAAGCCCTGGGACCAAGAGACCCAGTACTTC
13	TRBJ1-5	.	TRBV19	.	CASRRTDNQPQHF	TGTGCCAGTAGACGGACAGACAATCAGCCCCAGCATTTT
16	TRBJ2-3	.	TRBV15	TRBD2	CATSRASGGGTDTQYF	TGTGCCACCAGCAGAGCTAGCGGGGGCGGCACAGATACGCAGTATTTT
14	TRBJ1-1	.	TRBV5-1	.	CASRQDTLNTEAFF	TGCGCCAGCAGACAGGACACACTGAACACTGAAGCTTTCTTT
13	TRBJ2-2	.	TRBV11-3	.	CASSFRGTGELFF	TGTGCCAGCAGCTTCAGGGGAACCGGGGAGCTGTTTTTT
15	TRBJ2-7	.	TRBV4-1	TRBD2	CASSQRAGTLYEQYF	TGCGCCAGCAGCCAGCGAGCGGGGACTCTCTACGAGCAGTACTTC
14	TRBJ1-1	.	TRBV7-8	.	CASSLAGANTEAFF	TGTGCCAGCAGCTTAGCGGGGGCCAACACTGAAGCTTTCTTT
14	TRBJ2-3	.	TRBV11-2	.	CASSYRGSTDTQYF	TGTGCCAGCAGCTACCGGGGAAGCACAGATACGCAGTATTTT
15	TRBJ2-1	.	TRBV9	TRBD1	CASSGGTVPYDEQFF	TGTGCCAGCAGCGGTGGGACAGTACCCTACGATGAGCAGTTCTTC
16	TRBJ2-3	few	TRBV4-3	TRBD2	CASSQYRIAGSDTQYF	TGCGCCAGCAGCCAGTATAGAATAGCGGGGTCTGATACGCAGTATTTT
13	TRBJ1-1	few	TRBV29-1	.	CSVDRRVGTEAFF	TGCAGCGTTGATCGCAGGGTTGGAACTGAAGCTTTCTTT
16	TRBJ1-3	once	TRBV9	.	CASSVGQARDGNTIYF	TGTGCCAGCAGCGTAGGACAGGCTAGGGACGGAAACACCATATATTTT
13	TRBJ1-2	.	TRBV28	TRBD1	CASSLGGGVGYTF	TGTGCCAGCAGTTTAGGAGGGGGCGTCGGCTACACCTTC
15	TRBJ2-4	.	TRBV5-1	TRBD2	CASSTTGGAKNIQYF	TGCGCCAGCAGCACCACCGGGGGGGCCAAAAACATTCAGTACTTC
13	TRBJ2-5	.	TRBV27	.	CASSPGAERTQYF	TGTGCCAGCAGCCCTGGGGCCGAGCGGACCCAGTACTTC
15	TRBJ1-6	.	TRBV6-5	.	CASSYSRPSDSPLHF	TGTGCCAGCAGTTACTCGAGACCTAGCGATTCACCCCTCCACTTT
18	TRBJ2-2	.	TRBV4-1	TRBD2	CASSQGLRGAGDPGELFF	TGCGCCAGCAGCCAAGGCTTGAGGGGAGCGGGGGACCCCGGGGAGCTGTTTTTT
14	TRBJ2-7	.	TRBV27	.	CASSLRGQNYEQYF	TGTGCCAGCAGTTTAAGAGGACAGAACTACGAGCAGTACTTC
14	TRBJ2-5	.	TRBV19	TRBD2	CASSSGLAEETQYF	TGTGCCAGCTCCTCTGGACTAGCGGAAGAGACCCAGTACTTC
16	TRBJ1-4	.	TRBV7-2	.	CASSLGGRGSNEKLFF	TGTGCCAGCAGCTTAGGAGGCAGGGGATCTAATGAAAAACTGTTTTTT
15	TRBJ2-5	.	TRBV5-1	TRBD1	CASSHPGQGIETQYF	TGCGCCAGCAGCCATCCGGGACAGGGGATAGAGACCCAGTACTTC
14	TRBJ2-7	.	TRBV9	.	CASSVQNRADEQYF	TGTGCCAGCAGCGTACAAAACAGGGCCGACGAGCAGTACTTC
13	TRBJ2-7	.	TRBV14	TRBD1	CASSQGTGNEQYF	TGTGCCAGCAGCCAAGGGACAGGGAACGAGCAGTACTTC
13	TRBJ1-1	few	TRBV11-3	.	CASSLDPLAEAFF	TGTGCCAGCAGCTTAGACCCTTTAGCTGAAGCTTTCTTT
16	TRBJ2-7	.	TRBV18	TRBD1	CASSPLAGGFSYEQYF	TGTGCCAGCTCACCTCTGGCAGGGGGATTCTCCTACGAGCAGTACTTC
15	TRBJ1-4	.	TRBV14	TRBD1	CASSAQGTGNEKLFF	TGTGCCAGCAGCGCTCAGGGGACAGGGAATGAAAAACTGTTTTTT
18	TRBJ2-6	.	TRBV21-1	.	CASRYRLAVCSGANVLTF	TGTGCCAGCAGATATAGACTAGCGGTGTGCTCTGGGGCCAACGTCCTGACTTTC
13	TRBJ2-5	.	TRBV7-2	TRBD2	CASSLAGGETQYF	TGTGCCAGCAGCTTAGCGGGGGGGGAGACCCAGTACTTC
14	TRBJ2-2	once	TRBV7-3	TRBD1	CASSLNRDRGELFF	TGTGCCAGCAGCCTCAACCGGGACAGGGGGGAGCTGTTTTTT
11	TRBJ1-2	few	TRBV19	TRBD1	CASSPGQGGTF	TGTGCCAGTAGTCCCGGACAGGGCGGCACCTTC
12	TRBJ2-1	.	TRBV6-1	TRBD1	CASSDLRGPGFF	TGTGCCAGCAGTGACCTCAGGGGGCCAGGGTTCTTC
14	TRBJ1-5	.	TRBV27	.	CASSLSRGGQPQHF	TGTGCCAGCAGTTTATCAAGGGGTGGGCAGCCCCAGCATTTT
12	TRBJ2-7	.	TRBV6-5	.	CASSYSTGEQYF	TGTGCCAGCAGTTACTCGACGGGAGAGCAGTACTTC
18	TRBJ2-3	.	TRBV29-1	TRBD2	CSVAYLGGVGLAADTQYF	TGCAGCGTTGCCTACTTGGGGGGCGTGGGACTAGCCGCAGATACGCAGTATTTT
16	TRBJ2-7	.	TRBV4-1	TRBD2	CASSQEGGGGAYEQYF	TGCGCCAGCAGCCAAGAAGGGGGCGGGGGGGCGTACGAGCAGTACTTC
15	TRBJ2-2	.	TRBV11-2	.	CASSYGGGGTGELFF	TGTGCCAGCAGTTATGGAGGGGGCGGAACCGGGGAGCTGTTTTTT
13	TRBJ2-2	.	TRBV2	.	CASSVQGTGELFF	TGTGCCAGCAGTGTCCAGGGGACCGGGGAGCTGTTTTTT
15	TRBJ2-7	.	TRBV4-1	TRBD1	CASSAPGTGIRAQYF	TGCGCCAGCAGCGCCCCCGGGACAGGGATTCGGGCTCAGTACTTC
14	TRBJ1-5	.	TRBV19	.	CASSRDGLNQPQHF	TGTGCCAGTAGTCGCGACGGACTCAATCAGCCCCAGCATTTT
14	TRBJ1-2	.	TRBV28	TRBD1	CATLTGGRTYGYTF	TGTGCCACCCTTACAGGGGGCAGGACCTATGGCTACACCTTC
16	TRBJ1-3	.	TRBV13	.	CASSSQTVSSGNTIYF	TGTGCCAGCAGCTCGCAGACAGTAAGCTCTGGAAACACCATATATTTT
13	TRBJ2-7	.	TRBV19	.	CASSTDSLGEQYF	TGTGCCAGTAGTACCGACAGCCTCGGCGAGCAGTACTTC
15	TRBJ2-6	once	TRBV7-2	.	CASSFESSGANVLTF	TGTGCCAGCAGCTTCGAGAGCTCTGGGGCCAACGTCCTGACTTTC
14	TRBJ2-7	.	TRBV30	TRBD2	CAWSVGGSSYEQYF	TGTGCCTGGAGTGTCGGGGGGAGCTCCTACGAGCAGTACTTC
13	TRBJ1-3	.	TRBV27	.	CASSMTGGNTIYF	TGTGCCAGCAGTATGACAGGAGGAAACACCATATATTTT